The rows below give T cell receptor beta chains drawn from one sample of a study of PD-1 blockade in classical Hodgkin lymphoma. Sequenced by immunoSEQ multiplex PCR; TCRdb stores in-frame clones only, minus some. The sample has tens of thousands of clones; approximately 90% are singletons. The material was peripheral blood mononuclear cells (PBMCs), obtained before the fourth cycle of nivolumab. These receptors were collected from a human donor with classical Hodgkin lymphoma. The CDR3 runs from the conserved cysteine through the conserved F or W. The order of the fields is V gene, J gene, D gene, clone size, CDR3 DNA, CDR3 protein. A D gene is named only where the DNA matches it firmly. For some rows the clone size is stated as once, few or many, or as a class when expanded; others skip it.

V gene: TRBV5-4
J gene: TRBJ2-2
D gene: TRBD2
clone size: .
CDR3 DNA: TGTGCCAGCAGCTTTAGACTAGCGGGGGGAAACACCGGGGAGCTGTTTTTT
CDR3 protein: CASSFRLAGGNTGELFF

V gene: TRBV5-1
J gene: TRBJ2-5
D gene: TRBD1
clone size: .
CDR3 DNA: TGCGCCAGCAGCGGGAGACAGGGGAACGGAGAGACCCAGTACTTC
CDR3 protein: CASSGRQGNGETQYF

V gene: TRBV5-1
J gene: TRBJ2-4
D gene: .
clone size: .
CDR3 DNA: TGCGCCAGCAGCTCGATATTCAACATTCAGTACTTC
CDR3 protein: CASSSIFNIQYF

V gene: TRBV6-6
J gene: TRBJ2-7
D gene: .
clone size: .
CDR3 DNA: TGTGCCACCCAGGGGTTAGGGGACTACGAGCAGTACTTC
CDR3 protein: CATQGLGDYEQYF

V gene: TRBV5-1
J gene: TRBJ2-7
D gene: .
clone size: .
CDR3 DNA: TGCGCCAGCAGCTTGTCTAGCCCCTACGAGCAGTACTTC
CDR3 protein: CASSLSSPYEQYF

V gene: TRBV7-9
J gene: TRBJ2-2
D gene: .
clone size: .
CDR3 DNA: TGTGCCAGCAGCTTAGCGGGGGGACACACCGGGGAGCTGTTTTTT
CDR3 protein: CASSLAGGHTGELFF

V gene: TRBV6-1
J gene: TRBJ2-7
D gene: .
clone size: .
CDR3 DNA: TGTGCCAGCAGCGGGGGACCCTCCTACGAGCAGTACTTC
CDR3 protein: CASSGGPSYEQYF

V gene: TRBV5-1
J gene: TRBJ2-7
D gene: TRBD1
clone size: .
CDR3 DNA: TGCGCCAGCAGCCCAGGGACAGGACCCGGGCAGTACTTC
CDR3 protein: CASSPGTGPGQYF

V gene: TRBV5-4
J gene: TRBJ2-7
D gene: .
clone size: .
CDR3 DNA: TGTGCCAGCAGCTCCCCCTACGAGCAGTACTTC
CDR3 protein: CASSSPYEQYF

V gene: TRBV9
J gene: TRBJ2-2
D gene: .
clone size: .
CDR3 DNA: TGTGCCAGCAGCGTAGGGGCCACCGACTACACCGGGGAGCTGTTTTTT
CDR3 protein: CASSVGATDYTGELFF

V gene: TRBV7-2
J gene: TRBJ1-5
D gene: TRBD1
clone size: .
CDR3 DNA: TGTGCCAGCAGCTTAGGACAGGGGGATCAGCCCCAGCATTTT
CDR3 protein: CASSLGQGDQPQHF

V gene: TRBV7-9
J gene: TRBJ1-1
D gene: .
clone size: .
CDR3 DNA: TGTGCCAGCAGCTTAAACACTGAAGCTTTCTTT
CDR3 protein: CASSLNTEAFF

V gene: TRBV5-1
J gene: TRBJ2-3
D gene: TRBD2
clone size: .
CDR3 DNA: TGCGCCAGCAGCCAGACGGGACTAGCAGCAGATACGCAGTATTTT
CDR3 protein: CASSQTGLAADTQYF

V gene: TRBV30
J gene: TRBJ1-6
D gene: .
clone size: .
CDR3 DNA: TGTGCCTGGGGCATCCGTAGATCCTATAATTCACCCCTCCACTTT
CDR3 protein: CAWGIRRSYNSPLHF

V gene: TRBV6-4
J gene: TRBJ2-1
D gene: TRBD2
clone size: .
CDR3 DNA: TGTGCCAGCAGTGCTAGCGGGGGGGCCAATGAGCAGTTCTTC
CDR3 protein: CASSASGGANEQFF

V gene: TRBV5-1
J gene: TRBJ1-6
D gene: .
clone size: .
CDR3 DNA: TGCGCCAGCAGCGGGTTGACAGGTGTTTATTCACCCCTCCACTTT
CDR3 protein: CASSGLTGVYSPLHF

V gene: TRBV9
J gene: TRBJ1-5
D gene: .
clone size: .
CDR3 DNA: TGTGCCAGCAGCGTTTTGGGGGACGAAAATCAGCCCCAGCATTTT
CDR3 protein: CASSVLGDENQPQHF

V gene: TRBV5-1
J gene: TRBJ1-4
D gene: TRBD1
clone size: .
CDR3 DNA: TGCGCCAGCAGCGTGACAGGGGCAACTAATGAAAAACTGTTTTTT
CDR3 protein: CASSVTGATNEKLFF

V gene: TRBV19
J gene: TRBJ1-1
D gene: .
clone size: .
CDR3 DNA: TGTGCCAGTAGTCGGGGGACTGAAGCTTTCTTT
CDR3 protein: CASSRGTEAFF

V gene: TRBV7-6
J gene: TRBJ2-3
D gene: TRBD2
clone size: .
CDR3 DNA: TGTGCCAGCAGCTTAGGGGTAGCGGGGGTTAGCACAGATACGCAGTATTTT
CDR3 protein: CASSLGVAGVSTDTQYF

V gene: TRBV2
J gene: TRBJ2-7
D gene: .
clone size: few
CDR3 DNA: TGTGTCACTCTGACTTCCTACGAGCAGTACTTC
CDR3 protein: CVTLTSYEQYF

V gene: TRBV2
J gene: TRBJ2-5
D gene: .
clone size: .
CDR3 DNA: TGTGCCAGCAGTACGAACCAAGAGACCCAGTACTTC
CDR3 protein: CASSTNQETQYF

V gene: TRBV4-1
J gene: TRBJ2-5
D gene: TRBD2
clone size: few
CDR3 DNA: TGCGCCAGCAGCTCGAGCGGGGGGGCCGGGGAGACCCAGTACTTC
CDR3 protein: CASSSSGGAGETQYF

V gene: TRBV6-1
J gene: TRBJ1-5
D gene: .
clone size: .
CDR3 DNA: TGTGCCATCACGACGTACGGTCGCAATCAGCCCCAGCATTTT
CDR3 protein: CAITTYGRNQPQHF

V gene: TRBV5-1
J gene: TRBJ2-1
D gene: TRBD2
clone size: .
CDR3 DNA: TGCGCCAGCAGCATTAGCGGGGGGCCGGAGAATGAGCAGTTCTTC
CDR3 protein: CASSISGGPENEQFF

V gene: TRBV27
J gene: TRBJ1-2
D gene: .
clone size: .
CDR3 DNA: TGTGCCAGCAGTTTAATTCCAGGGTCCAATGGCTACACCTTC
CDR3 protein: CASSLIPGSNGYTF

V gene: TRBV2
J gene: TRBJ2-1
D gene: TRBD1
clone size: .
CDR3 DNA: TGTGCCAGCATAACCCAGGGGGCAAGTATAAATGAGCAGTTCTTC
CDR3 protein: CASITQGASINEQFF

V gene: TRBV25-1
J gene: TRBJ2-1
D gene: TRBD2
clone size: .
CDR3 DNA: TGTGCCAGTTTGTCCAAAGCGGGGGGGCCAAATGAGCAGTTCTTC
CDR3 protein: CASLSKAGGPNEQFF

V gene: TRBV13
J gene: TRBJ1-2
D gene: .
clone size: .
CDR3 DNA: TGTGCCAGCAGCAGGACAACTAACTATGGCTACACCTTC
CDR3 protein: CASSRTTNYGYTF

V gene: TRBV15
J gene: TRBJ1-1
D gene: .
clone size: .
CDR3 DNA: TGTGCCACCAGCAGTTGGGGAGGGAACACTGAAGCTTTCTTT
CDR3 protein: CATSSWGGNTEAFF

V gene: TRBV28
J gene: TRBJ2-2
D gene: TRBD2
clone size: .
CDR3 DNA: TGTGCCAGCAGCCTCGCGGGGGATTGGGAGCTGTTTTTT
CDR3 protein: CASSLAGDWELFF

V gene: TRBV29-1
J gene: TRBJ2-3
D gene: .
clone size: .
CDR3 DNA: TGCAGCGTAGGAGAGGGGATCCCAGATACGCAGTATTTT
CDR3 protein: CSVGEGIPDTQYF

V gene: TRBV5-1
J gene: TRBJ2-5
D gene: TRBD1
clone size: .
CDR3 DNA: TGCGCCAGCAGCTTTCAGGGGGAAGAGACCCAGTACTTC
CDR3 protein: CASSFQGEETQYF

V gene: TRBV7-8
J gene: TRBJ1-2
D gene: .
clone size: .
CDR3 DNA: TGTGCCAGCAGCCCGACGGGGGTTGGGTATGGCTACACCTTC
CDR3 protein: CASSPTGVGYGYTF

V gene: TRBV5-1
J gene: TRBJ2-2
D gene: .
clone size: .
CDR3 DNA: TGCGCCAGCAGCCCGGTCGCGAACACCGGGGAGCTGTTTTTT
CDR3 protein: CASSPVANTGELFF

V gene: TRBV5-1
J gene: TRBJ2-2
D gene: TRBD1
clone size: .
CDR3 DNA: TGCGCCAGCAGCCCCCCTCTACGGGACAGGGGAACCGGGGAGCTGTTTTTT
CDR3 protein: CASSPPLRDRGTGELFF

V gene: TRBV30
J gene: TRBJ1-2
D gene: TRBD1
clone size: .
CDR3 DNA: TGTGCCTGGCGACAGGGGCTCGACTATGGCTACACCTTC
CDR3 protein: CAWRQGLDYGYTF

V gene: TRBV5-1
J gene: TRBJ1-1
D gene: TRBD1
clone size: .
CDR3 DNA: TGCGCCAGCAGCGTGACAGGGGGAAGCATGAACACTGAAGCTTTCTTT
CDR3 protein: CASSVTGGSMNTEAFF

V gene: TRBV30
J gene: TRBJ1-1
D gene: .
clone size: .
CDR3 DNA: TGTGCCTGGAAAAGGGCGGGGGACACTGAAGCTTTCTTT
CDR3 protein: CAWKRAGDTEAFF